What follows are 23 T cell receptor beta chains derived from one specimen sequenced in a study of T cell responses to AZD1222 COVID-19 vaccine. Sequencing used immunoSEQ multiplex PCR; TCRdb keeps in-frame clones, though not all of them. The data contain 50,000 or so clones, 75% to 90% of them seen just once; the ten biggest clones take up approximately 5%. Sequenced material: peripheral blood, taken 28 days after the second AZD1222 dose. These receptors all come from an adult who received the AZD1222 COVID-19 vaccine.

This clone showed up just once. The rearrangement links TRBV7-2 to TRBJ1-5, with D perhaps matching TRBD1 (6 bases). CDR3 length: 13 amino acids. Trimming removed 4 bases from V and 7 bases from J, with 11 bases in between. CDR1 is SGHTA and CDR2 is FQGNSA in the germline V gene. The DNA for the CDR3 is TGTGCCAGCAGCTCGGGACACAGGCAGCCCCAGCATTTT. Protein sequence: CASSSGHRQPQHF. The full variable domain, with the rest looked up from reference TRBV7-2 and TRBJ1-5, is GAGVSQSPSNKVTEKGKDVELRCDPISGHTALYWYRQSLGQGLEFLIYFQGNSAPDKSGLPSDRFSAERTGGSVSTLTIQRTQQEDSAVYLCASSSGHRQPQHFGDGTRLSIL.

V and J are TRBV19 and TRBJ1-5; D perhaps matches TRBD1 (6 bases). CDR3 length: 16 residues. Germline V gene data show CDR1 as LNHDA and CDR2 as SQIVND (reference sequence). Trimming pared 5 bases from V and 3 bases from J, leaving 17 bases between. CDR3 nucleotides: TGTGCCAGTAGTCTAACAGGGAGCGGACACAATCAGCCCCAGCATTTT. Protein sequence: CASSLTGSGHNQPQHF.

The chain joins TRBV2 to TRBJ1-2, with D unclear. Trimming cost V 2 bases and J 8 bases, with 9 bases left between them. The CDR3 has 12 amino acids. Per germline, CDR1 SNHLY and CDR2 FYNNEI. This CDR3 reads CASSENGEGYTF. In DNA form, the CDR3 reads TGTGCCAGCAGTGAAAACGGCGAGGGCTACACCTTC.

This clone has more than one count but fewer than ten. CDR3 sequence (DNA): TGCGCCAGCACCCCGGGGACAGGGGCCGGTGGTGAGCAGTTCTTC. Protein product: CASTPGTGAGGEQFF. This chain joins TRBV5-1 and TRBJ2-1, with 10 bases fitting TRBD1. This CDR3 region has 15 residues. V lost 6 bases, J lost 9 bases, and 12 bases stayed unmatched. Germline-derived CDR1 and CDR2 are SGHRS and YFSETQ.

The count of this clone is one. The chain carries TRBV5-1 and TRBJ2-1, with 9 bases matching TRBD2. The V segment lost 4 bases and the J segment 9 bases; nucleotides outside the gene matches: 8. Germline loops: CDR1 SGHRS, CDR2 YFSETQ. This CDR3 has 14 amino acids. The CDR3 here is CASSPGAGGFEQFF. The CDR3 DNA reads TGCGCCAGCAGCCCCGGGGCGGGGGGGTTTGAGCAGTTCTTC.

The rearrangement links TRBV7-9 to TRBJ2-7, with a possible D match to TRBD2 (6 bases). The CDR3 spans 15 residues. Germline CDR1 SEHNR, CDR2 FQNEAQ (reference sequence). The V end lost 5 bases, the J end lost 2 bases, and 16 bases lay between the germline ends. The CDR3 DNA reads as TGTGCCAGCAGCCCTCGTGGGGGGAAGACCTACGAGCAGTACTTC. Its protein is CASSPRGGKTYEQYF.

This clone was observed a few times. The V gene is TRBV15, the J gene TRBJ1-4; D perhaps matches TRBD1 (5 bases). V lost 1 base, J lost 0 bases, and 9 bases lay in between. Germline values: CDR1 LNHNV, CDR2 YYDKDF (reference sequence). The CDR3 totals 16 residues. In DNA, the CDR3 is TGTGCCACCAGCAGAGTCGTGGGGGCAACTAATGAAAAACTGTTTTTT. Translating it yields CATSRVVGATNEKLFF. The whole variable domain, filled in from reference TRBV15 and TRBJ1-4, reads DAMVIQNPRYQVTQFGKPVTLSCSQTLNHNVMYWYQQKSSQAPKLLFHYYDKDFNNEADTPDNFQSRRPNTSFCFLDIRSPGLGDTAMYLCATSRVVGATNEKLFFGSGTQLSVL.

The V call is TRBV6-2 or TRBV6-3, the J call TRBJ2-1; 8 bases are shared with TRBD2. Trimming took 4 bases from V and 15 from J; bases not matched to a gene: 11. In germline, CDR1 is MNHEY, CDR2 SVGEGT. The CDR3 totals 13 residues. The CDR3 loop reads CASSSGLVARGFF. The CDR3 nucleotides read TGTGCCAGCAGTTCGGGACTAGTGGCCCGTGGGTTCTTC.

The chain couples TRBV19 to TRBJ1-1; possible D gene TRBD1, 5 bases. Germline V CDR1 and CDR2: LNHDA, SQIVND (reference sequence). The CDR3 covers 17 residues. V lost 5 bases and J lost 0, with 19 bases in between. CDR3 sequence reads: CASSSLVGGGMNTEAFF. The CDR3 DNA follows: TGTGCCAGTAGTTCTTTAGTCGGGGGGGGTATGAACACTGAAGCTTTCTTT.

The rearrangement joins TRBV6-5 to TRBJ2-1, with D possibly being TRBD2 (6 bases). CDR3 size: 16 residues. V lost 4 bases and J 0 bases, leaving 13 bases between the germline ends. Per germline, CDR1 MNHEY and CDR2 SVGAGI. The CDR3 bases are TGTGCCAGCAGTTCTATTGGAGGGTTCTCCTACAATGAGCAGTTCTTC. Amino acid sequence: CASSSIGGFSYNEQFF.

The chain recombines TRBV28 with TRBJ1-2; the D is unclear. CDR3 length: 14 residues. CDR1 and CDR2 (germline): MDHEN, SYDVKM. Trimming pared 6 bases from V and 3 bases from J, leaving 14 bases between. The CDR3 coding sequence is TGTGCCAGCAGGATCGGCGGTGAGCACTATGGCTACACCTTC. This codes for CASRIGGEHYGYTF.

The CDR3 spells CAISEGLDDNEQFF. In nucleotides, the CDR3 is TGTGCCATCAGTGAAGGACTGGATGACAATGAGCAGTTCTTC. This rearrangement joins TRBV10-3 to TRBJ2-1, with TRBD2 as a possible D gene (5 bases). V lost 3 bases to trimming and J lost 5 bases, with 11 bases between them. The germline V gene encodes CDR1 ENHRY and CDR2 SYGVKD. This CDR3 contains 14 residues.

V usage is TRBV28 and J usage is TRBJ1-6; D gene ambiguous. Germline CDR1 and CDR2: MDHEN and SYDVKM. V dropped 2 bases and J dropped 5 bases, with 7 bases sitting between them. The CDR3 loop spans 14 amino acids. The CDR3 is CASSLGRDNSPLHF. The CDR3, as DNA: TGTGCCAGCAGTTTAGGTAGGGATAATTCACCCCTCCACTTT.

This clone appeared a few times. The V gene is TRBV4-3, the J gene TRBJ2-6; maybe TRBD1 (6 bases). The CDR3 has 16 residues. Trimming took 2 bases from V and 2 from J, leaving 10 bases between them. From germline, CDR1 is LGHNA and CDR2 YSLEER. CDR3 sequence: CASSQHQGTGANVLTF. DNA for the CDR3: TGCGCCAGCAGCCAACATCAGGGGACTGGGGCCAACGTCCTGACTTTC.

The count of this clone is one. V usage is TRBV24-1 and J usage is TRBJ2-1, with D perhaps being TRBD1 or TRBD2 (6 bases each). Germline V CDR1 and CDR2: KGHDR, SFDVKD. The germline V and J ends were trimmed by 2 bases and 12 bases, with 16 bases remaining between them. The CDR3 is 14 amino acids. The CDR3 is CATSDSRDIRTQFF. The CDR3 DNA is TGTGCCACCAGTGATTCGCGGGACATTCGGACGCAGTTCTTC.

CDR3 residues: CASSQGRLLSTDTQYF. Here the CDR3 DNA reads TGCGCCAGCAGCCAAGGCCGCCTTCTCAGCACAGATACGCAGTATTTT. The chain has TRBV4-3 and TRBJ2-3, with D hard to call. The CDR3 runs 16 residues. The germline CDR1 and CDR2 sequences are LGHNA and YSLEER. Trimming shortened V by 1 base and J by 0 bases, and 11 bases separated the two germline ends.

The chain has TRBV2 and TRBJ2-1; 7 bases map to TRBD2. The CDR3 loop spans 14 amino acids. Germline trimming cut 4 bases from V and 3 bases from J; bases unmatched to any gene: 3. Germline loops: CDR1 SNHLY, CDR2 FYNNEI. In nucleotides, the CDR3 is TGTGCCAGCAGTGCCCGGACTAGCTACAATGAGCAGTTCTTC. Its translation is CASSARTSYNEQFF.

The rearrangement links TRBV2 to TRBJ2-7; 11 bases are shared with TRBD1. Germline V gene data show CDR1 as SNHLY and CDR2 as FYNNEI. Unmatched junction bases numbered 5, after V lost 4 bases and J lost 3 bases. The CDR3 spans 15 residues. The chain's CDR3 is CASSVGGQGDYEQYF. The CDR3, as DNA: TGTGCCAGCAGTGTAGGGGGACAGGGGGACTACGAGCAGTACTTC.

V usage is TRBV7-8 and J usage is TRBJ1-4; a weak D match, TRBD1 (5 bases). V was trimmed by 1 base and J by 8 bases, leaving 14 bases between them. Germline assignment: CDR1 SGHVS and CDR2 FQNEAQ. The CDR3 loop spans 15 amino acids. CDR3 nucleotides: TGTGCCAGCAGCTTAGTCTATGGGGCGCCCGAAAAACTGTTTTTT. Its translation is CASSLVYGAPEKLFF.

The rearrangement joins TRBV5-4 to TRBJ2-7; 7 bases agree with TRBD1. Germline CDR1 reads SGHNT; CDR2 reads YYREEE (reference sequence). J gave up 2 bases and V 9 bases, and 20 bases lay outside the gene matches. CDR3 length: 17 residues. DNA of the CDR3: TGTGCCATCAACCACAGGGGTGTTGGGGGACGCCCCTACGAGCAGTACTTC. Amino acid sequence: CAINHRGVGGRPYEQYF.

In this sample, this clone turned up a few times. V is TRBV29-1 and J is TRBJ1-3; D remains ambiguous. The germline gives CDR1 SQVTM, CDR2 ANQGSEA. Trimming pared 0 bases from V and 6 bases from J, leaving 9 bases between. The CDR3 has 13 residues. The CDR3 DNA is TGCAGCGTTGAAGACCTGGTACTAAACACCATATATTTT. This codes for CSVEDLVLNTIYF.

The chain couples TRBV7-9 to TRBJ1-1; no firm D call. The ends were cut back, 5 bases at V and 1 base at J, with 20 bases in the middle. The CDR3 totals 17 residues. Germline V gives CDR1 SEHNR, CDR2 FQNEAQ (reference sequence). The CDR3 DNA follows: TGTGCCAGCAGCCGCCAAATTTCGACGTACGGGAACACTGAAGCTTTCTTT. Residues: CASSRQISTYGNTEAFF.

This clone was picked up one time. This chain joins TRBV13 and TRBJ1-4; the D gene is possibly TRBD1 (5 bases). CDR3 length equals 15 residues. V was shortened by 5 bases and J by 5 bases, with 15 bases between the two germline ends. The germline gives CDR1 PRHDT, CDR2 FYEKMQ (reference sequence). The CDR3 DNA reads TGTGCCAGCAGCCGCAAGGGGAGGGTCAATGAAAAACTGTTTTTT. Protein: CASSRKGRVNEKLFF.